The sample holds many counts of the clone carrying this TCR beta chain. The antigen is undetermined. Whenever a sequencing run was performed, it yielded over 170 million TCR-beta sequences from 15-18 subjects. From the 5' RACE reads, TCRdb called clonotypes with MiXCR, one entry per CDR3 protein. The sample lists tens of thousands of distinct CDR3 sequences, about 11% seen once, with about 6.6% in the top ten. The entry originates in a study of neurological immune-mediated disorders. General observations from the study: Among expanded clones, no CDR3 amino acid sequences were shared across subjects, a pattern suggesting private repertoires in all groups.

Time point meaning: longitudinal time-point 1 (baseline). V gave up 1 base and J gave up 9 bases; unmatched junction bases: 17. CDR3 length: 19 amino acids. Germline lookup yields CDR1 SGHRS and CDR2 YFSETQ. The source of this sequence is a male donor with HTLV-1-associated myelopathy (HAM/TSP). The material sequenced was PBMCs. The chain employs TRBV5-1 and TRBJ1-6; 9 bases match TRBD1. CDR3 loop: CASSLLGAGTGISSSPLHF. The CDR3 coding sequence is TGCGCCAGCAGCTTGTTGGGGGCCGGGACAGGGATTTCAAGTTCACCCCTCCACTTT.